These 25 T cell receptor beta chains share one sample of origin, sequenced in a study of PD-L1 blockade in urothelial cancer. TCRdb keeps only in-frame clones here, not all; method: immunoSEQ multiplex PCR. The table has approximately 88,000 clones, roughly 89% seen once. The time point denotes: pretreatment peripheral blood. The sample here was PBMCs, taken around atezolizumab (anti-PD-L1) treatment. These receptors came from a man aged 55 to 69 with urothelial cancer.

A single count supports this clone. J is TRBJ2-3 and V is TRBV10-3; a weak D match, TRBD1 (6 bases). Per the germline V gene, CDR1 is ENHRY and CDR2 is SYGVKD. This CDR3 comprises 14 residues. V lost 6 bases to trimming and J lost 2 bases, with 12 bases between them. Here the CDR3 DNA reads TGTGCCATCAGGACACAGGGAACCACAGATACGCAGTATTTT. Amino acids: CAIRTQGTTDTQYF.

The V and J genes are TRBV7-6 and TRBJ2-7, with D possibly TRBD2 on 6 matching bases. Germline values: CDR1 SGHVS, CDR2 FNYEAQ. The CDR3 loop spans 15 amino acids. Trimming removed 5 bases at V and 0 bases at J, with 14 bases between. The CDR3 sequence: CASSPGTSSSYEQYF. CDR3 in DNA: TGTGCCAGCAGCCCGGGGACTTCTAGCTCCTACGAGCAGTACTTC.

The sample holds many counts of this clone. The chain employs TRBV15 and TRBJ1-2; 12 bases fit TRBD1. Germline lookup yields CDR1 LNHNV and CDR2 YYDKDF (reference sequence). This CDR3 has 15 amino acids. The V gene end was trimmed by 3 bases and the J gene end by 6 bases; junction bases not matched to a gene: 5. Here the CDR3 reads CATSSRDRGRDGYTF. In nucleotides, the CDR3 is TGTGCCACCAGCAGCCGGGACAGGGGGCGTGATGGCTACACCTTC.

J is TRBJ1-3 and V is TRBV9, with D perhaps matching TRBD1 (5 bases). This CDR3 is built from 15 residues. Looked up from germline, CDR1 is SGDLS and CDR2 is YYNGEE. The V end lost 0 bases, the J end lost 1 base, and 8 bases lay between the germline ends. CDR3 protein: CASSVDGGSGNTIYF. The CDR3 bases are TGTGCCAGCAGCGTAGATGGGGGGTCTGGAAACACCATATATTTT.

The rearrangement uses TRBV6-5 and TRBJ1-1; D is unclear. The CDR3 is made up of 15 amino acids. CDR1 and CDR2 from the germline V gene are MNHEY and SVGAGI. Trimming took 0 bases from V and 2 from J, leaving 10 bases between them. DNA of the CDR3: TGTGCCAGCAGTTACTCGGGAGATACAAACACTGAAGCTTTCTTT. Amino acid sequence: CASSYSGDTNTEAFF.

The genes are TRBV7-9 and TRBJ2-7; D is possibly TRBD1 (6 bases). The CDR3 runs to 15 residues. V lost 1 base to trimming and J lost 1 base, with 11 bases between them. Per the germline V gene, CDR1 is SEHNR and CDR2 is FQNEAQ (reference sequence). The CDR3 is CASSLVGRGSYEQYF. In nucleotides, the CDR3 is TGTGCCAGCAGCTTAGTTGGCAGGGGATCCTACGAGCAGTACTTC. The complete variable domain, with remaining parts taken from reference TRBV7-9 and TRBJ2-7, reads DTGVSQNPRHKITKRGQNVTFRCDPISEHNRLYWYRQTLGQGPEFLTYFQNEAQLEKSRLLSDRFSAERPKGSFSTLEIQRTEQGDSAMYLCASSLVGRGSYEQYFGPGTRLTVT.

The chain uses TRBV27 and TRBJ2-7, with a tentative D call TRBD2 (6 bases). This CDR3 contains 15 residues. The germline V gene encodes CDR1 MNHEY and CDR2 SMNVEV (reference sequence). Trimming cost V 5 bases and J 7 bases, with 21 bases left between them. CDR3: CASSPEPGLAGEQYF. CDR3 nucleotides: TGTGCCAGCAGTCCAGAGCCGGGACTCGCGGGGGAGCAGTACTTC.

This chain links TRBV7-2 with TRBJ2-3; TRBD1 agrees at 8 bases. Germline CDR1 reads SGHTA; CDR2 reads FQGNSA. J was trimmed by 3 bases and V by 1 base; bases with no gene match: 9. The CDR3 is 17 amino acids. The CDR3 protein is CASSLVGGRGLTDTQYF. The CDR3 bases are TGTGCCAGCAGCTTAGTGGGAGGCAGGGGGCTAACAGATACGCAGTATTTT. The full variable domain, in which reference TRBV7-2 and TRBJ2-3 provide the parts outside the CDR3, is GAGVSQSPSNKVTEKGKDVELRCDPISGHTALYWYRQSLGQGLEFLIYFQGNSAPDKSGLPSDRFSAERTGGSVSTLTIQRTQQEDSAVYLCASSLVGGRGLTDTQYFGPGTRLTVL.

In its sample, this clone was seen a few times. The gene calls are TRBV7-9 and TRBJ2-2; D is unresolved. The CDR3 sequence is 12 residues long. The ends were cut back, 5 bases at V and 7 bases at J, with 8 bases in the middle. Germline V gene lookup returns CDR1 SEHNR and CDR2 FQNEAQ (reference sequence). The DNA of the CDR3 is TGTGCCAGCAGCGAGGTCAGCGGGGAGCTGTTTTTT. It encodes CASSEVSGELFF. Full variable domain (outside the CDR3, taken from reference TRBV7-9 and TRBJ2-2): DTGVSQNPRHKITKRGQNVTFRCDPISEHNRLYWYRQTLGQGPEFLTYFQNEAQLEKSRLLSDRFSAERPKGSFSTLEIQRTEQGDSAMYLCASSEVSGELFFGEGSRLTVL.

The CDR3 nucleotides read TGTGCCAGCAGCCCTAGCGGGAGTGGATCCGGGGAGCTGTTTTTT. Amino acids: CASSPSGSGSGELFF. This chain joins TRBV7-9 and TRBJ2-2; 10 positions match TRBD2. In germline, CDR1 is SEHNR, CDR2 FQNEAQ (reference sequence). Germline trimming cut 5 bases from V and 6 bases from J; bases unmatched to any gene: 6. The CDR3 sequence is 15 residues long.

V is TRBV18 and J is TRBJ2-4; possibly TRBD2 for D (5 bases). The germline gives CDR1 KGHSH, CDR2 LQKENI. The CDR3 spans 12 residues. V shed 5 bases and J shed 8 bases, with 10 bases lying between them. The CDR3 sequence: CASSVKRDIQYF. In nucleotides, the CDR3 is TGTGCCAGCTCAGTAAAGAGGGACATTCAGTACTTC.

This chain connects TRBV7-9 to TRBJ1-1; a possible D gene is TRBD1 (5 bases). This CDR3 comprises 13 residues. The V gene's germline CDR1 is SEHNR and CDR2 FQNEAQ (reference sequence). V lost 4 bases and J lost 1, with 7 bases in between. The CDR3 loop is CASSSQENTEAFF. The CDR3 DNA follows: TGTGCCAGCAGCTCACAGGAGAACACTGAAGCTTTCTTT.

This clone has only a few counts. The gene calls are TRBV6-1 and TRBJ1-1, with 8 bases matching TRBD1. The germline gives CDR1 MNHNS, CDR2 SASEGT. The V gene end was trimmed by 11 bases and the J gene end by 5 bases; junction bases not matched to a gene: 10. This CDR3 is 13 amino acids long. The CDR3 loop reads CAARTGLGTEAFF. The CDR3 DNA follows: TGTGCCGCCCGGACAGGGTTGGGGACTGAAGCTTTCTTT.

The chain links TRBV5-1 to TRBJ2-7; the D is unclear. Germline CDR1 reads SGHRS; CDR2 reads YFSETQ. V lost 1 base to trimming and J lost 1 base, with 6 bases between them. The CDR3 runs 13 residues. In nucleotides, the CDR3 is TGCGCCAGCAGCTTGAAGACTTCCTACGAGCAGTACTTC. Its protein is CASSLKTSYEQYF.

The chain uses TRBV7-8 and TRBJ2-7, with 7 bases lining up with TRBD1. This CDR3 is built from 14 residues. Germline V gives CDR1 SGHVS, CDR2 FQNEAQ. After removal of 3 bases from V and 2 bases from J, the junction contained 4 bases not matched to a gene. DNA of the CDR3: TGTGCCAGCAGCTTCTGGCAGGGGGCCTACGAGCAGTACTTC. It is translated as CASSFWQGAYEQYF.

The V gene is TRBV6-5, the J gene TRBJ2-4; 7 bases agree with TRBD2. The germline CDR1 and CDR2 sequences are MNHEY and SVGAGI. The CDR3 is 14 residues long. Trimming at V came to 4 bases and at J to 7 bases, leaving 7 bases not matched to a gene. CDR3 sequence (DNA): TGTGCCAGCAGTTTGGGGGGAGGGGAGAACATTCAGTACTTC. It translates to CASSLGGGENIQYF.

This clone was detected a few times. The rearrangement uses TRBV19 and TRBJ1-6; D is undetermined. Looked up from germline, CDR1 is LNHDA and CDR2 is SQIVND (reference sequence). Trimming stripped 6 bases from V and 0 bases from J, with 12 bases between. The CDR3 contains 16 residues. The CDR3 sequence: CASSVSLSSYNSPLHF. For the CDR3, the DNA is TGTGCCAGTAGCGTTTCGCTAAGCTCCTATAATTCACCCCTCCACTTT.

This clone was seen a few times. This chain links TRBV5-1 with TRBJ2-7, with TRBD1 matching over 7 bases. After removal of 6 bases from V and 6 bases from J, the junction contained 12 bases not matched to a gene. The CDR3 has 14 residues. Per germline, CDR1 SGHRS and CDR2 YFSETQ. DNA for the CDR3: TGCGCCAGCACACCCACGACAGACAGGGCCGAGCAGTACTTC. Translated: CASTPTTDRAEQYF.

The chain links TRBV28 to TRBJ2-1; 10 bases agree with TRBD2. V was pared by 7 bases and J by 4 bases, with 7 bases of the junction left unmatched. Germline loops: CDR1 MDHEN, CDR2 SYDVKM. CDR3 length equals 15 residues. The CDR3 coding sequence is TGTGCCAGCACCGTAGCGGGAGGCCTTTACAATGAGCAGTTCTTC. Protein product: CASTVAGGLYNEQFF.

This chain links TRBV28 with TRBJ1-1, with 9 nucleotides matching TRBD1. The CDR3 loop spans 15 amino acids. CDR1 is MDHEN and CDR2 is SYDVKM in the germline V gene. J lost 1 base, V lost 5 bases, and 5 bases had no gene match. The CDR3 spells CASSPTGGANTEAFF. The CDR3 DNA follows: TGTGCCAGCAGTCCGACAGGGGGGGCGAACACTGAAGCTTTCTTT.

This chain uses TRBV30 with TRBJ2-5, with 13 nucleotides matching TRBD2. The CDR3 has 15 residues. V lost 6 bases and J lost 2; bases outside the gene matches: 6. Per the germline V gene, CDR1 is GTSNPN and CDR2 is SVGIG (reference sequence). In DNA, the CDR3 is TGTGCCTGCGGGACTAGCGGGGCACTACAAGAGACCCAGTACTTC. Residues: CACGTSGALQETQYF. The full variable domain, rest sourced from reference TRBV30 and TRBJ2-5, is SQTIHQWPATLVQPVGSPLSLECTVEGTSNPNLYWYRQAAGRGLQLLFYSVGIGQISSEVPQNLSASRPQDRQFILSSKKLLLSDSGFYLCACGTSGALQETQYFGPGTRLLVL.

This sequence joins TRBV5-1 and TRBJ1-3; perhaps TRBD1 as D (6 bases). Germline V gives CDR1 SGHRS, CDR2 YFSETQ. The CDR3 totals 15 residues. Trimming took off 4 bases at V and 0 bases at J, with 11 bases between the two ends. CDR3 sequence: CASSQQGNSGNTIYF. For the CDR3, the DNA is TGCGCCAGCAGCCAACAGGGTAACTCTGGAAACACCATATATTTT.

This clone was seen a single time. This chain uses TRBV7-9 with TRBJ1-2; 7 nucleotides agree with TRBD1. This CDR3 spans 14 amino acids. V was clipped by 1 base and J by 10 bases; unmatched bases: 9. The germline V gene has CDR1 SEHNR and CDR2 FQNEAQ (reference sequence). The CDR3 region is CASSLDWDSVPYTF. CDR3 nucleotide sequence: TGTGCCAGCAGCTTAGATTGGGACAGTGTCCCCTACACCTTC.

This chain joins TRBV7-8 and TRBJ2-1, with 8 bases identical to TRBD2. The CDR3 is 16 amino acids. Germline CDR1 SGHVS, CDR2 FQNEAQ. With V trimmed by 0 bases and J by 10 bases, 11 bases remained unmatched. The CDR3 DNA is TGTGCCAGCAGCTTAGCGCGGGTCGGGGGGGCGAGGGAGCAGTTCTTC. Translation gives CASSLARVGGAREQFF.

The rearrangement joins TRBV6-6 to TRBJ1-3; D is undetermined. The germline V and J ends were trimmed by 0 bases and 0 bases, with 6 bases remaining between them. CDR3 length: 15 residues. In germline, CDR1 is MNHNY, CDR2 SVGAGI (reference sequence). The CDR3 region is CASSYSQVSGNTIYF. In DNA form, the CDR3 reads TGTGCCAGCAGTTACTCGCAGGTCTCTGGAAACACCATATATTTT.